Reported below is one T cell receptor beta chain. What antigen it recognizes has not been identified. No base quality information exists; no much larger clone differs at one position. The data were obtained in a study of T cell repertoires in cytomegalovirus infection (dated by TCRdb to the late 2010s). The study in broad terms: Donor HLA type was relevant to the analysis, because carriage of CMV infection together with the matching HLA type was indicated by public TCR beta signatures.

The CDR3 numbers 14 residues from cysteine through phenylalanine. Only the CDR3 portion is preserved as DNA: 42 bases, with reading frame beginning at the first base. V is shortened by 0 bases, J by 7 bases, and the region joining them spans 12 bases. From the germline V gene (reference sequence), CDR1 is SEHNR and CDR2 is FQNEAQ. TCRdb names Illumina HiSeq 1500 as the instrument used. TCRdb redid the processing of the public reads, applying fastp at Q25 and MiXCR, and retained in-frame beta chains. Rows are combined by CDR3 protein, so each entry shows the most common genes and DNA. The sample table records hundreds of thousands of distinct CDR3 sequences; roughly 15% of these occur just once. The ten largest clonotypes hold more than 10% of the sample. General findings and caveats noted by the study authors: The ex vivo response was dominated by HLA-C-restricted CMV-specific TCR beta clonotypes, and the single most frequent clonotype in two of eight donors was supplied by these HLA-C-restricted clonotypes. Carriers of CMV infection plus the relevant HLA type were discriminated by the cumulative frequency of public TCR beta family members in the study cohort and in an independent roughly 350-donor cohort.

Sequences were obtained from PBMCs. The V and J genes are TRBV7-9 and TRBJ1-2; the D gene is unclear. This TCR was recovered from a human donor in good health (CMV status not recorded). Some clones in this sample may be carry-over from other donors' samples. The nucleotide sequence reads as follows: TGTGCCAGCAGCTTAGCTGGGTTAGGGTTTGGCTACACCTTC. It encodes CASSLAGLGFGYTF.